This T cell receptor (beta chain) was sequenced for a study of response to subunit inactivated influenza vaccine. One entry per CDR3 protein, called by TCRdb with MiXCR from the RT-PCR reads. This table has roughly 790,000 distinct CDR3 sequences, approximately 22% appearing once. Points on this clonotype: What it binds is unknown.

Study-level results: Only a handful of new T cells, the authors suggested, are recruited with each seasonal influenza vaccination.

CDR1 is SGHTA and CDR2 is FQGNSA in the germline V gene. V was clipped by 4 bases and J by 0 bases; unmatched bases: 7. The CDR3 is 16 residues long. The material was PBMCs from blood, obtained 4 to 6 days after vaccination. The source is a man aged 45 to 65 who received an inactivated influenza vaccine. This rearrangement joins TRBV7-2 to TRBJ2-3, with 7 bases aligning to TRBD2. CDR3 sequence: CASSSYGGTSTDTQYF. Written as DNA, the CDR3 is TGTGCCAGCAGCTCTTACGGGGGGACTAGCACAGATACGCAGTATTTT.